A selection of T cell receptor beta chains follows, all from one sample in a study of T cells after yellow fever vaccination. TCRdb processed the 5' RACE reads anew with MiXCR; each CDR3 protein has one entry. This sample has some 600,000 distinct CDR3 sequences; about a sixth occur once, and the top ten carry 17%. The sample here was PBMCs, taken 5 days after the first yellow fever vaccination. Source of these receptors: a young man who received the YFV17D yellow fever vaccine. Both conserved end residues are part of each CDR3. Each record gives: V gene, D gene, J gene, clone size, CDR3 DNA, CDR3 protein. A D gene is named only where the DNA matches it firmly. Only some rows state a clone size, as once, few, many or a class for expanded clones.

V gene: TRBV6-1
D gene: TRBD1
J gene: TRBJ1-1
clone size: .
CDR3 DNA: TGTGCCAGCAGTGCTACAGGGGGCCGGACTGAAGCTTTCTTT
CDR3 protein: CASSATGGRTEAFF

V gene: TRBV9
D gene: TRBD1
J gene: TRBJ2-5
clone size: few
CDR3 DNA: TGTGCCAGCAGCGTCCGACAGGGGATGCAAGAGACCCAGTACTTC
CDR3 protein: CASSVRQGMQETQYF

V gene: TRBV5-1
D gene: .
J gene: TRBJ2-7
clone size: few
CDR3 DNA: TGCGCCAGCAGCTTGGGCCGACACGAGCAGTACTTC
CDR3 protein: CASSLGRHEQYF

V gene: TRBV27
D gene: TRBD2
J gene: TRBJ2-7
clone size: few
CDR3 DNA: TGTGCCAGCAGTAGTAGACCGGGACTAGCGGGGGGACCCAACTCCTACGAGCAGTACTTC
CDR3 protein: CASSSRPGLAGGPNSYEQYF

V gene: TRBV9
D gene: .
J gene: TRBJ1-2
clone size: .
CDR3 DNA: TGTGCCAGCAGCGTAGGAGGGGATGGCTACACCTTC
CDR3 protein: CASSVGGDGYTF

V gene: TRBV3-1
D gene: TRBD2
J gene: TRBJ2-2
clone size: .
CDR3 DNA: TGTGCCAGCAGCCCACTAGCGGGGAGCACCGGGGAGCTGTTTTTT
CDR3 protein: CASSPLAGSTGELFF

V gene: TRBV19
D gene: TRBD1
J gene: TRBJ1-5
clone size: .
CDR3 DNA: TGTGCCAGCTGGGACAGAACCAATCAGCCCCAGCATTTT
CDR3 protein: CASWDRTNQPQHF

V gene: TRBV20-1
D gene: .
J gene: TRBJ1-3
clone size: .
CDR3 DNA: TGCAGTGCCGAGACGGGCCCTGGAAACACCATATATTTT
CDR3 protein: CSAETGPGNTIYF

V gene: TRBV13
D gene: .
J gene: TRBJ2-1
clone size: .
CDR3 DNA: TGTGCCAGCAGCTTAGAGTCCAATGAGCAGTTCTTC
CDR3 protein: CASSLESNEQFF

V gene: TRBV7-8
D gene: .
J gene: TRBJ2-1
clone size: few
CDR3 DNA: TGTGCCAGCAGAGGACAGTGGTTGGCTCCCTACAATGAGCAGTTCTTC
CDR3 protein: CASRGQWLAPYNEQFF

V gene: TRBV4-2
D gene: .
J gene: TRBJ1-2
clone size: .
CDR3 DNA: TGTGCCAGCAGCCATGGACAGCGAGATGGCTACACCTTC
CDR3 protein: CASSHGQRDGYTF

V gene: TRBV6-1
D gene: TRBD1
J gene: TRBJ2-3
clone size: few
CDR3 DNA: TGTGCCAGCAGCCCCGGGACAGGGGTTTGGGGCACAGATACGCAGTATTTT
CDR3 protein: CASSPGTGVWGTDTQYF

V gene: TRBV20-1
D gene: TRBD2
J gene: TRBJ2-3
clone size: many
CDR3 DNA: TGCAGTGCTACGACTAGCGGGGGGAAAAGTGGCACAGATACGCAGTATTTT
CDR3 protein: CSATTSGGKSGTDTQYF

V gene: TRBV6-2/TRBV6-3
D gene: TRBD2
J gene: TRBJ2-1
clone size: few
CDR3 DNA: TGTGCCAGCAGTATCCCGGGACTAGCGGGGGCTGCGTTCTTC
CDR3 protein: CASSIPGLAGAAFF

V gene: TRBV4-2
D gene: .
J gene: TRBJ1-6
clone size: few
CDR3 DNA: TGTGCCAGCAGCCAAGACCTGACGAGGGGGGCAGACTATAATTCACCCCTCCACTTT
CDR3 protein: CASSQDLTRGADYNSPLHF

V gene: TRBV12-3/TRBV12-4
D gene: .
J gene: TRBJ2-7
clone size: .
CDR3 DNA: TGTGCCAGCAGTCCTACAGGTTTTAGTTCCTACGAGCAGTACTTC
CDR3 protein: CASSPTGFSSYEQYF

V gene: TRBV12-5
D gene: .
J gene: TRBJ2-3
clone size: .
CDR3 DNA: TGTGCTAGTGGCGCTCCTGGAGGACCAAGCACAGATACGCAGTATTTT
CDR3 protein: CASGAPGGPSTDTQYF

V gene: TRBV2
D gene: TRBD1
J gene: TRBJ2-7
clone size: .
CDR3 DNA: TGTGCCAGCAGTGAATGGCCAGGGGGCTCCTACGAGCAGTACTTC
CDR3 protein: CASSEWPGGSYEQYF

V gene: TRBV7-9
D gene: TRBD1
J gene: TRBJ2-1
clone size: few
CDR3 DNA: TGTGCCAGCAGTTCGCCACAGGGGGCAAACAATGAGCAGTTCTTC
CDR3 protein: CASSSPQGANNEQFF

V gene: TRBV11-2
D gene: .
J gene: TRBJ1-6
clone size: few
CDR3 DNA: TGTGCCAGCAGCTACACTCACCCTAGCAGTAATAATTCACCCCTCCACTTT
CDR3 protein: CASSYTHPSSNNSPLHF

V gene: TRBV29-1
D gene: TRBD1
J gene: TRBJ1-5
clone size: once
CDR3 DNA: TGCAGCGTTGGTTTAGGGGGCCAGCCCCAGCATTTT
CDR3 protein: CSVGLGGQPQHF

V gene: TRBV20-1
D gene: .
J gene: TRBJ1-2
clone size: .
CDR3 DNA: TGCAGTGCTAGAGATCGCCCAGCCCCCTTTGGCTACACCTTC
CDR3 protein: CSARDRPAPFGYTF